The 18 T cell receptor beta chains below come from one sample, sequenced in a study of cytomegalovirus exposure and HLA in healthy donors. Use of 60 Vbeta and 13 Jbeta primers characterized the PCR. The assay was immunoSEQ multiplex PCR, and TCRdb's table has in-frame clones only and misses some. The sample holds about 190,000 clones, 79% seen once. Sequenced input: PBMCs. The receptors stem from a woman between 45 and 60 years old in good health and CMV-seronegative.

This clone was seen only a few times. The chain joins TRBV5-8 to TRBJ1-1, with D tentatively TRBD1 (6 bases). The CDR3 contains 15 residues. V was shortened by 4 bases and J by 5 bases, with 18 bases between the two germline ends. From germline, CDR1 is SGHTS and CDR2 YDEGEE. For the CDR3, the DNA is TGTGCCAGCAGCGGCGACGGGGGGCGCGAGACTGAAGCTTTCTTT. Its protein product is CASSGDGGRETEAFF. The full variable domain, completed using reference TRBV5-8 and TRBJ1-1, is EAGVTQSPTHLIKTRGQQATLRCSPISGHTSVYWYQQALGLGLQFLLWYDEGEERNRGNFPPRFSGRQFPNYSSELNVNALELEDSALYLCASSGDGGRETEAFFGQGTRLTVV.

This clone was observed a few times. The gene calls are TRBV21-1 and TRBJ1-2; the D call of TRBD1 is as the table states it, not checked on the DNA. TRBV21-1 represents a pseudogene. There are 15 residues in the CDR3. DNA of the CDR3: TGTGCCAGCAGCAAAGCTACAGGGACAAACTATGGCTACACCTTC. Translated: CASSKATGTNYGYTF.

V and J are TRBV5-1 and TRBJ2-3; D is perhaps TRBD1 (6 bases). Germline-derived CDR1 and CDR2 are SGHRS and YFSETQ. The length of the CDR3 is 14 residues. V lost 5 bases, J lost 4 bases, and 14 bases lay in between. The DNA for the CDR3 is TGCGCCAGCAGGTACCAGGGGCAGGCAGATACGCAGTATTTT. This sequence encodes CASRYQGQADTQYF.

The rearrangement links TRBV19 to TRBJ2-7, with D maybe TRBD2 (6 bases). CDR1 LNHDA and CDR2 SQIVND come from the germline V gene (reference sequence). The V and J ends lost 3 bases and 5 bases respectively, with 14 bases between them. The CDR3 loop spans 14 amino acids. The CDR3 DNA reads as TGTGCCAGTAGTATCAGTGGAGGGAGTCACGAGCAGTACTTC. Protein product: CASSISGGSHEQYF.

This rearrangement joins TRBV6-1 to TRBJ1-2, with 10 bases that match TRBD1. This CDR3 has 14 amino acids. J gave up 7 bases and V 7 bases, and 9 bases lay outside the gene matches. The germline CDR1 and CDR2 sequences are MNHNS and SASEGT. This CDR3 reads CASTAGGQGFGYTF. In DNA, the CDR3 is TGTGCCAGCACCGCTGGGGGACAGGGGTTTGGCTACACCTTC.

J is TRBJ2-3 and V is TRBV19; D possibly corresponds to TRBD2 (6 bases). The germline V and J ends were trimmed by 7 bases and 2 bases, with 10 bases remaining between them. CDR1 and CDR2 from the germline V gene are LNHDA and SQIVND (reference sequence). The CDR3 length is 13 residues. The DNA of the CDR3 is TGTGCCAGTAAGGGCGGGACCACAGATACGCAGTATTTT. Protein product: CASKGGTTDTQYF.

The chain joins TRBV6-5 to TRBJ1-6; a possible D gene is TRBD1 (5 bases). This CDR3 has 13 amino acids. CDR1 is MNHEY, CDR2 SVGAGI, per germline. Trimming took off 6 bases at V and 13 bases at J, with 16 bases between the two ends. CDR3 DNA: TGTGCCAGCAGCTCCGTGACAGAGTTGCCCCTCCACTTT. Protein sequence: CASSSVTELPLHF.

The gene calls are TRBV7-6 and TRBJ1-1; D not certain. The CDR3 loop spans 16 amino acids. CDR1 and CDR2 (germline): SGHVS, FNYEAQ. The V end was cut by 0 bases, the J end by 1 base, with 12 bases between. The CDR3 spells CASSLAPGGKNTEAFF. CDR3 in DNA: TGTGCCAGCAGCTTAGCGCCGGGAGGGAAGAACACTGAAGCTTTCTTT.

The chain couples TRBV7-9 to TRBJ1-2, with 9 nucleotides matching TRBD1. Germline loops: CDR1 SEHNR, CDR2 FQNEAQ (reference sequence). This CDR3 is 13 amino acids long. J gave up 6 bases and V 5 bases, and 4 bases lay outside the gene matches. The CDR3: CASSPRTGDGYTF. As DNA, the CDR3 is TGTGCCAGCAGCCCCCGGACAGGGGATGGCTACACCTTC.

The rearrangement links TRBV14 to TRBJ1-1; D is ambiguous. Deletions cut 1 base from V and 1 base from J, with 10 bases between. Per the germline V gene, CDR1 is SGHDN and CDR2 is FVKESK. This CDR3 is built from 15 residues. The CDR3 sequence: CASSQVRVRNTEAFF. The CDR3 nucleotides are TGTGCCAGCAGCCAAGTTCGGGTTCGGAACACTGAAGCTTTCTTT.

The V and J genes are TRBV5-1 and TRBJ1-2, with D perhaps matching TRBD1 (6 bases). Per germline, CDR1 SGHRS and CDR2 YFSETQ. This CDR3 contains 14 residues. V dropped 0 bases and J dropped 8 bases, with 14 bases sitting between them. The CDR3 DNA is TGCGCCAGCAGCTTGGCCGGGGGGGCGCGAGGCTACACCTTC. Translated, it gives CASSLAGGARGYTF.

The V and J genes are TRBV5-1 and TRBJ2-3, with D perhaps matching TRBD1 (6 bases). The CDR3 sequence is 14 residues long. Germline CDR1 and CDR2: SGHRS and YFSETQ. The ends were cut back, 0 bases at V and 4 bases at J, with 9 bases in the middle. The CDR3 spells CASSLGRGPDTQYF. The CDR3 nucleotides read TGCGCCAGCAGCTTGGGCAGGGGCCCAGATACGCAGTATTTT.

This clone was observed a single time. This chain joins TRBV18 and TRBJ2-7, with TRBD2 matching 10 bases. The CDR3 contains 14 residues. Germline CDR1 KGHSH, CDR2 LQKENI. V dropped 3 bases and J dropped 8; count of bases not matched to a gene: 7. The DNA of the CDR3 is TGTGCCAGCTCACCGGGCCTAGCGGGGGAAAAGCAGTACTTC. Translating it yields CASSPGLAGEKQYF.

This clone was found a few times. The CDR3, as DNA: TGTGCCAGCAGCTTAGTTGGGAGCTCCTACAATGAGCAGTTCTTC. Its protein is CASSLVGSSYNEQFF. This chain links TRBV5-4 with TRBJ2-1, with D perhaps TRBD2 (5 bases). Germline V lookup: CDR1 SGHNT, CDR2 YYREEE (reference sequence). With 2 bases removed from V and 0 bases from J, the gap between germline ends came to 9 bases. The CDR3 totals 15 residues.

The chain couples TRBV19 to TRBJ1-6; a possible D gene is TRBD1 (5 bases). V was cut by 3 bases and J by 13 bases, with 10 bases left in between. Per the germline V gene, CDR1 is LNHDA and CDR2 is SQIVND (reference sequence). This CDR3 spans 12 amino acids. The CDR3 reads CASSIQGPPLHF. In DNA, the CDR3 is TGTGCCAGTAGTATCCAGGGTCCCCCCCTCCACTTT. Variable domain in full (rest from reference TRBV19 and TRBJ1-6): DGGITQSPKYLFRKEGQNVTLSCEQNLNHDAMYWYRQDPGQGLRLIYYSQIVNDFQKGDIAEGYSVSREKKESFPLTVTSAQKNPTAFYLCASSIQGPPLHFGNGTRLTVT.

This chain uses TRBV28 with TRBJ2-7; D possibly corresponds to TRBD1 (5 bases). The germline CDR1 and CDR2 sequences are MDHEN and SYDVKM. The V gene lost 2 bases and the J gene lost 0 bases, with 11 bases spanning the gap. CDR3 size: 15 residues. Here the CDR3 DNA reads TGTGCCAGCAGTTTACCATACGACAGCTCCTACGAGCAGTACTTC. This sequence encodes CASSLPYDSSYEQYF. Full variable domain (outside the CDR3, taken from reference TRBV28 and TRBJ2-7): DVKVTQSSRYLVKRTGEKVFLECVQDMDHENMFWYRQDPGLGLRLIYFSYDVKMKEKGDIPEGYSVSREKKERFSLILESASTNQTSMYLCASSLPYDSSYEQYFGPGTRLTVT.

Here the CDR3 DNA reads TGTGCCAGCAGTGTTTTGGGGGACACCTACAATGAGCAGTTCTTC. It codes for CASSVLGDTYNEQFF. The chain recombines TRBV25-1 with TRBJ2-1; maybe TRBD1 (6 bases). Trimming left V 4 bases short and J 2 bases short, with 12 bases between. Germline CDR1 reads MGHDK; CDR2 reads SYGVNS. The CDR3 runs 15 residues.

The CDR3 spells CASSWLAGVEQFF. In DNA, the CDR3 is TGTGCCAGCAGCTGGCTAGCGGGAGTTGAGCAGTTCTTC. J is TRBJ2-1 and V is TRBV14; TRBD2 matches 10 bases. J lost 9 bases, V lost 5 bases, and 4 bases had no gene match. Germline CDR1 is SGHDN and CDR2 is FVKESK. The CDR3 covers 13 residues.